One and the same sample provided the 10 T cell receptor beta chains below, sequenced in a study of STAT5B mutations in CD4+ large granular lymphocyte leukemia. The protocol was immunoSEQ multiplex PCR, while the TCRdb copy is restricted to in-frame clones and leaves out a portion. The sample includes about 35,000 clones, 65% to 70% of them seen just once. Sequenced input: CD4+ T cells from blood buffy coats. Receptors were obtained from a human donor in good health.

The sample holds one count of this clone. The genes are TRBV7-9 and TRBJ2-3; D is uncertain. The germline V gene has CDR1 SEHNR and CDR2 FQNEAQ (reference sequence). The length of the CDR3 is 14 residues. Trimming removed 2 bases from V and 0 bases from J, with 6 bases in between. The DNA of the CDR3 is TGTGCCAGCAGCTTATCGTCGAGCACAGATACGCAGTATTTT. This translates into CASSLSSSTDTQYF.

This clone turned up a few times. This chain uses TRBV7-8 with TRBJ2-2, with 14 bases identical to TRBD2. V shed 5 bases, J shed 7 bases, and the junction held 6 bases outside the gene matches. This CDR3 is built from 16 residues. Looked up from germline, CDR1 is SGHVS and CDR2 is FQNEAQ. CDR3 region: CASSRTSGGRGGELFF. In DNA form, the CDR3 reads TGTGCCAGCAGCCGGACTAGCGGGGGGCGGGGCGGGGAGCTGTTTTTT. The whole variable domain, remainder taken from reference TRBV7-8 and TRBJ2-2, is GAGVSQSPRYKVAKRGQDVALRCDPISGHVSLFWYQQALGQGPEFLTYFQNEAQLDKSGLPSDRFFAERPEGSVSTLKIQRTQQEDSAVYLCASSRTSGGRGGELFFGEGSRLTVL.

V gene TRBV11-3 combines with J gene TRBJ2-2; D is unclear. The V gene's germline CDR1 is SGHNT and CDR2 YENEEA. The CDR3 is 15 amino acids. Trimming took 1 base from V and 3 from J, leaving 9 bases between them. Here the CDR3 reads CASSLVDLYTGELFF. The CDR3 nucleotides read TGTGCCAGCAGCTTAGTCGACTTGTACACCGGGGAGCTGTTTTTT.

The chain combines TRBV13 with TRBJ2-7; 7 bases align to TRBD1. CDR3 length: 16 amino acids. The trim removed 0 bases at V and 2 bases at J, leaving 7 bases unmatched. CDR1 PRHDT and CDR2 FYEKMQ come from the germline V gene (reference sequence). This CDR3 reads CASSLGSGGSAYEQYF. The CDR3 DNA sequence: TGTGCCAGCAGCTTAGGGTCAGGGGGATCGGCCTACGAGCAGTACTTC.

This chain joins TRBV7-3 and TRBJ2-1; D ambiguous. The CDR3 consists of 12 residues. CDR1 is SGHTA and CDR2 is FQGTGA in the germline V gene. Trimming removed 5 bases from V and 9 bases from J, with 11 bases in between. The CDR3 nucleotides are TGTGCCAGCAGCACCGCTAATACTGAGCAGTTCTTC. Protein: CASSTANTEQFF.

The chain combines TRBV6-1 with TRBJ1-5; tentatively, D is TRBD1 (6 bases). Trimming left V 6 bases short and J 6 bases short, with 18 bases between. This CDR3 contains 15 residues. CDR1 and CDR2 (germline): MNHNS, SASEGT. CDR3: CASRSAGAGFQPQHF. As DNA, the CDR3 is TGTGCCAGCAGATCAGCAGGGGCCGGGTTTCAGCCCCAGCATTTT.

This clone was detected a few times. The chain uses TRBV19 and TRBJ2-2; D is undetermined. Trimming removed 8 bases at V and 6 bases at J, with 13 bases between. The CDR3 runs to 13 residues. The germline gives CDR1 LNHDA, CDR2 SQIVND (reference sequence). CDR3 sequence (DNA): TGTGCCAGTGCCGAACCTTTCGCCGGGGAGCTGTTTTTT. This sequence encodes CASAEPFAGELFF.

This clone was counted once. The rearrangement links TRBV7-8 to TRBJ2-5; 7 bases are a match to TRBD1. V was pared by 7 bases and J by 0 bases, with 14 bases of the junction left unmatched. The CDR3 is 17 residues long. From germline, CDR1 is SGHVS and CDR2 FQNEAQ. CDR3 DNA sequence: TGTGCCAGCACACCCTCGCCGGCAGGGGGACACCAAGAGACCCAGTACTTC. It translates to CASTPSPAGGHQETQYF.

This chain joins TRBV7-9 and TRBJ2-2, with a weak D call TRBD1 (5 bases). V dropped 3 bases and J dropped 2 bases, with 10 bases sitting between them. The CDR3 is 15 amino acids. Per germline, CDR1 SEHNR and CDR2 FQNEAQ (reference sequence). As DNA, the CDR3 is TGTGCCAGCAGCTTGGACACAGCTAACACCGGGGAGCTGTTTTTT. Its protein product is CASSLDTANTGELFF.

The rearrangement uses TRBV18 and TRBJ2-2; D may be TRBD1 (6 bases). CDR1 KGHSH and CDR2 LQKENI come from the germline V gene. V was clipped by 11 bases and J by 2 bases, with 18 bases between them. The CDR3 sequence is 15 residues long. The CDR3 protein is CACRRTRGNTGELFF. The CDR3 nucleotides are TGTGCCTGCCGCCGCACCAGGGGAAACACCGGGGAGCTGTTTTTT.